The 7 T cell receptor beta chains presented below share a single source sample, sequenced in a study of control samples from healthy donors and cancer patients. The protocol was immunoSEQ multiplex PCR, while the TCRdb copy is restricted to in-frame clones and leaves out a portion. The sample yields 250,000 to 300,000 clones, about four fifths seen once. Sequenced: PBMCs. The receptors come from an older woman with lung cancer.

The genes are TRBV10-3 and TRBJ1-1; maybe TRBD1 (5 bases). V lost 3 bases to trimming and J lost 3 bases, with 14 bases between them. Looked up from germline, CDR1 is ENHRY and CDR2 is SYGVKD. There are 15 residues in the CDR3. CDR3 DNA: TGTGCCATCAGTGATTCTGGGACCTTGGACACTGAAGCTTTCTTT. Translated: CAISDSGTLDTEAFF.

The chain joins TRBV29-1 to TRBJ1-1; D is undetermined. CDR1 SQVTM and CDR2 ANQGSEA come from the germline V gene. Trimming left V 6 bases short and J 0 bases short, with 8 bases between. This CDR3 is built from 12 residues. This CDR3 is CSVHQMNTEAFF. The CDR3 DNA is TGCAGCGTGCATCAGATGAACACTGAAGCTTTCTTT.

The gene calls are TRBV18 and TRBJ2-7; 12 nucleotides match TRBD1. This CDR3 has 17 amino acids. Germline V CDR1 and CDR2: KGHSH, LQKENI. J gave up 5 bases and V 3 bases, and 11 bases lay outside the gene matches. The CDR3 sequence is CASSPQMAGQGANEQYF. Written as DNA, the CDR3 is TGTGCCAGCTCACCCCAGATGGCGGGACAGGGGGCGAACGAGCAGTACTTC. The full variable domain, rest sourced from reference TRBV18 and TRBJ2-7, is NAGVMQNPRHLVRRRGQEARLRCSPMKGHSHVYWYRQLPEEGLKFMVYLQKENIIDESGMPKERFSAEFPKEGPSILRIQQVVRGDSAAYFCASSPQMAGQGANEQYFGPGTRLTVT.

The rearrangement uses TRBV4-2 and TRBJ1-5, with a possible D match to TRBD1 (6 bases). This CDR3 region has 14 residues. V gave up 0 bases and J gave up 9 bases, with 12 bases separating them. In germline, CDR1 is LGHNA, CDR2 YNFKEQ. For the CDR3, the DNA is TGTGCCAGCAGCCAAGAACGGGGGCATCGGCCCCAGCATTTT. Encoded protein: CASSQERGHRPQHF.

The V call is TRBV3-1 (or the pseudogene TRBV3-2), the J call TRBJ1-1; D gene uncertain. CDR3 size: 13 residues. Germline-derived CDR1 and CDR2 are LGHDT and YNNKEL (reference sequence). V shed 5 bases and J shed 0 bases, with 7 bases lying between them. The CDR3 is CASSLNMNTEAFF. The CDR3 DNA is TGTGCCAGCAGCTTAAATATGAACACTGAAGCTTTCTTT.

CDR3 nucleotide sequence: TGTGCCAGCAGTGAAGGGACAGGGGGCAGGGCAGATACGCAGTATTTT. Translated, it gives CASSEGTGGRADTQYF. This chain uses TRBV6-1 with TRBJ2-3; 11 bases are a match to TRBD1. The germline CDR1 and CDR2 sequences are MNHNS and SASEGT. The CDR3 is made up of 16 amino acids. V dropped 1 base and J dropped 4; count of bases not matched to a gene: 4.

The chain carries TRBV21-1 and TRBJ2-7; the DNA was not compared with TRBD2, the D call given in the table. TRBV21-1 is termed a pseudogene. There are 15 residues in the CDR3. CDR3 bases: TGTGCCAGCAGGTGGGGGGAGGTGATGACCTACGAGCAGTACTTC. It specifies CASRWGEVMTYEQYF.